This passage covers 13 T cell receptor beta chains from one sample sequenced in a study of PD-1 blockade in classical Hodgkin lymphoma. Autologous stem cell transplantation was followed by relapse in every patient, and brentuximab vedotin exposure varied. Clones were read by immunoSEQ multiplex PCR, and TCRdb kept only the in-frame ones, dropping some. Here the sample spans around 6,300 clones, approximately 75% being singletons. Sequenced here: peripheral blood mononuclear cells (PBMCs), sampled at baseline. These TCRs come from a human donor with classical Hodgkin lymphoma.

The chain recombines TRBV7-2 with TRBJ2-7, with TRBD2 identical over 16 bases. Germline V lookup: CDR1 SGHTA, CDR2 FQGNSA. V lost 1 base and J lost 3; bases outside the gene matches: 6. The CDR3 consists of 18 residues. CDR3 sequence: CASSLDLGTSGRDYEQYF. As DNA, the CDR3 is TGTGCCAGCAGCTTAGACTTAGGGACTAGCGGGAGGGACTACGAGCAGTACTTC.

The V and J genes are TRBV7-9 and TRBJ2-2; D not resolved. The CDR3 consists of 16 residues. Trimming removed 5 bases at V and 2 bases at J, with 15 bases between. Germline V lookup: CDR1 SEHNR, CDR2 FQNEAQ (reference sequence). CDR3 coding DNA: TGTGCCAGCAGCCCCTACGGACGATACAACACCGGGGAGCTGTTTTTT. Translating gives CASSPYGRYNTGELFF.

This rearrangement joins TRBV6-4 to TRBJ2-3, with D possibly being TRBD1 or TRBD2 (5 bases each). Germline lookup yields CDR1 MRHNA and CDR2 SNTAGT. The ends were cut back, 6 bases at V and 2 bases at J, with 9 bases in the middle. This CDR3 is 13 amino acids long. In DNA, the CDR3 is TGTGCCAGCAGCCCGGGACCCACAGATACGCAGTATTTT. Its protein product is CASSPGPTDTQYF.

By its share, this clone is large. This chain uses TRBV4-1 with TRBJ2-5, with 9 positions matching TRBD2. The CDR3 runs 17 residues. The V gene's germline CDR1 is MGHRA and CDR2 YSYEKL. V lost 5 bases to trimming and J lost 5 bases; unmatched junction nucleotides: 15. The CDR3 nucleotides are TGCGCCAGCAGCGGCATGGCGGGAGGGCCCAGGAGCGAGACCCAGTACTTC. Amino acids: CASSGMAGGPRSETQYF.

The CDR3 loop is CASSYSSQGYEQFF. For the CDR3, the DNA is TGTGCCAGCAGTTACTCGTCACAGGGATATGAGCAGTTCTTC. The chain links TRBV6-5 to TRBJ2-1; maybe TRBD1 (6 bases). V was cut by 0 bases and J by 8 bases, with 11 bases left in between. This CDR3 has 14 amino acids. Germline V lookup: CDR1 MNHEY, CDR2 SVGAGI.

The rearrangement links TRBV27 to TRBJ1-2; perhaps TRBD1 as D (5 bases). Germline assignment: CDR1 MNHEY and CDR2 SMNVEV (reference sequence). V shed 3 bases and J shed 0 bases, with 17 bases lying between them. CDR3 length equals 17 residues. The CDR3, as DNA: TGTGCCAGCAGTTTTAGTTCGGGGCGACATTCTAACTATGGCTACACCTTC. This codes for CASSFSSGRHSNYGYTF.

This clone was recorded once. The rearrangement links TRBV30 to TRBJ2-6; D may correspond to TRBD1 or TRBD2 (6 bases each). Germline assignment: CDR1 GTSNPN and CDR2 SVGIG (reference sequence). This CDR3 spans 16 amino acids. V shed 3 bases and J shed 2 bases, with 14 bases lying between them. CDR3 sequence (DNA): TGTGCCTGGAGGCGGGACACGACCCCTGGGGCCAACGTCCTGACTTTC. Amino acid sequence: CAWRRDTTPGANVLTF.

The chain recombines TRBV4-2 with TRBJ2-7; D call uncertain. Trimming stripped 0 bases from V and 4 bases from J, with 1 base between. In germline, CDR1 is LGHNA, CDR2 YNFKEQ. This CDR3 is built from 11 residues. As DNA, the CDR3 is TGTGCCAGCAGCCAAGATTACGAGCAGTACTTC. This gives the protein CASSQDYEQYF.

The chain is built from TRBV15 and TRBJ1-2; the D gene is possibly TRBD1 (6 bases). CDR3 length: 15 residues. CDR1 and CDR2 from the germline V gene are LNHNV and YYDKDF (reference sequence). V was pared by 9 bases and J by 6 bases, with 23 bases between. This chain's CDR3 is CATLPDRGLGNGYTF. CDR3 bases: TGTGCCACTTTACCCGACCGGGGGCTCGGGAATGGCTACACCTTC.

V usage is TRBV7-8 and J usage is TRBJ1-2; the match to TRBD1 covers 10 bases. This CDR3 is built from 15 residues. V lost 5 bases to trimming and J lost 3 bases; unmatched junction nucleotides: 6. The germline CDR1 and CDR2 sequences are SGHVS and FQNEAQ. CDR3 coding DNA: TGTGCCAGCAGCATAGAGGGGACAGGGGACTATGGCTACACCTTC. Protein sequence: CASSIEGTGDYGYTF.

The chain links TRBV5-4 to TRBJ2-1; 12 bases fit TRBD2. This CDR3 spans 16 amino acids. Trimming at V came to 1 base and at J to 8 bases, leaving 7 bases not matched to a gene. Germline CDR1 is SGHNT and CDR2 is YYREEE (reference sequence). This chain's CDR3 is CASSLTRLAGEDEQFF. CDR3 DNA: TGTGCCAGCAGCTTGACTCGACTAGCGGGAGAAGATGAGCAGTTCTTC.

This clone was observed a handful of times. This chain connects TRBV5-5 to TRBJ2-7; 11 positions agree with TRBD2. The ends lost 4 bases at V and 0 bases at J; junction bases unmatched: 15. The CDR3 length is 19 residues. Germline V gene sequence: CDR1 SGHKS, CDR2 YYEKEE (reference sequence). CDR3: CASSHNIAGGPSTSYEQYF. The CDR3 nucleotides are TGTGCCAGCAGCCACAACATAGCGGGAGGGCCTTCCACCTCCTACGAGCAGTACTTC.

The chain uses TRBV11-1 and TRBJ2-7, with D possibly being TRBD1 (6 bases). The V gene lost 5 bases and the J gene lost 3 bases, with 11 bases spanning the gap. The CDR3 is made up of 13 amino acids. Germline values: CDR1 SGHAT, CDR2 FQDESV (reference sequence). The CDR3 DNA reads TGTGCCAGCAGCCCTATGGACAGCTACGAGCAGTACTTC. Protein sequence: CASSPMDSYEQYF. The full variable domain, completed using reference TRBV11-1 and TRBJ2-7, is EAEVAQSPRYKITEKSQAVAFWCDPISGHATLYWYRQILGQGPELLVQFQDESVVDDSQLPKDRFSAERLKGVDSTLKIQPAELGDSAMYLCASSPMDSYEQYFGPGTRLTVT.